Below are 30 T cell receptor beta chains sequenced from a single sample in a study of blood T cell repertoires in COVID-19. Libraries were prepared by immunoSEQ multiplex PCR; TCRdb keeps only in-frame clonotypes and omits some of them. The sample lists about 210,000 clones; around 84% were seen once. The sample consisted of peripheral blood. The receptors derive from a woman over 75 with COVID-19, enrolled during active disease.

The chain uses TRBV6-5 and TRBJ2-1; D gene ambiguous. This CDR3 is built from 13 residues. CDR1 is MNHEY, CDR2 SVGAGI, per germline. Between the trimmed V and J ends, which lost 6 bases and 0 bases, there was a span of 6 bases. The CDR3 coding sequence is TGTGCCAGCAGGATGAGCTCCTACAATGAGCAGTTCTTC. Translation gives CASRMSSYNEQFF.

The genes are TRBV5-6 and TRBJ2-1; no reliable D call. There are 15 residues in the CDR3. V was clipped by 1 base and J by 4 bases, with 12 bases between them. Germline V gene lookup returns CDR1 SGHDT and CDR2 YYEEEE. Written as DNA, the CDR3 is TGTGCCAGCAGCTTGCGCTTATCACTTTACAATGAGCAGTTCTTC. It encodes CASSLRLSLYNEQFF.

This clone was recorded once. The chain uses TRBV10-1 and TRBJ2-4; 8 bases fit TRBD1. The CDR3 runs to 14 residues. The V gene's germline CDR1 is WNHNN and CDR2 SYGVQD (reference sequence). V was pared by 2 bases and J by 6 bases, with 3 bases of the junction left unmatched. Here the CDR3 reads CASSETGGPNIQYF. The CDR3 DNA reads TGCGCCAGCAGTGAGACAGGGGGACCAAACATTCAGTACTTC.

J is TRBJ2-1 and V is TRBV30, with 9 bases that match TRBD1. The CDR3 extends over 16 amino acids. J was trimmed by 6 bases and V by 2 bases; bases with no gene match: 11. Germline V gene sequence: CDR1 GTSNPN, CDR2 SVGIG (reference sequence). CDR3 amino acids: CAWSLTGTGLGNEQFF. DNA for the CDR3: TGTGCCTGGAGTTTAACCGGGACAGGGTTGGGCAATGAGCAGTTCTTC.

V and J are TRBV9 and TRBJ2-2; 8 bases agree with TRBD2. The germline V gene has CDR1 SGDLS and CDR2 YYNGEE. Trimming removed 4 bases from V and 4 bases from J; junction bases left unmatched: 9. CDR3 length equals 16 residues. The CDR3 here is CASSPRGGDVTGELFF. DNA for the CDR3: TGTGCCAGCAGCCCCCGGGGGGGCGACGTCACCGGGGAGCTGTTTTTT.

The CDR3 coding sequence is TGTGCCAGCAGCCGGCCAAGCGGGTCGGAGGTCGGGGAGCTGTTTTTT. It is translated as CASSRPSGSEVGELFF. The chain carries TRBV5-4 and TRBJ2-2; tentative D call: TRBD2 (6 bases). Deletions cut 4 bases from V and 7 bases from J, with 20 bases between. This CDR3 has 16 residues. CDR1 SGHNT and CDR2 YYREEE come from the germline V gene (reference sequence).

The chain is built from TRBV5-1 and TRBJ2-1; a weak D match, TRBD2 (5 bases). V lost 3 bases and J 3 bases, leaving 13 bases between the germline ends. CDR1 is SGHRS, CDR2 YFSETQ, per germline. CDR3 length: 15 residues. The CDR3 reads CASSSGRNGYNEQFF. CDR3 nucleotides: TGCGCCAGCAGCTCTGGGAGAAACGGCTACAATGAGCAGTTCTTC.

V and J are TRBV27 and TRBJ2-7; 7 bases are shared with TRBD1. Trimming at V came to 6 bases and at J to 5 bases, leaving 7 bases not matched to a gene. The germline V gene has CDR1 MNHEY and CDR2 SMNVEV (reference sequence). This CDR3 is built from 13 residues. The CDR3 protein is CASSRGGLDEQYV. As DNA, the CDR3 is TGTGCCAGCAGCCGAGGGGGCTTGGACGAGCAGTACGTC.

V and J are TRBV7-9 and TRBJ2-7; no firm D call. CDR3 length: 14 residues. CDR1 and CDR2 (germline): SEHNR, FQNEAQ (reference sequence). Trimming took 2 bases from V and 1 from J, leaving 9 bases between them. For the CDR3, the DNA is TGTGCCAGCAGCTTATCCAGCGTTTCCTACGAGCAGTACTTC. Its protein is CASSLSSVSYEQYF. Based on the CDR3 plus reference TRBV7-9 and TRBJ2-7, the full variable domain is DTGVSQNPRHKITKRGQNVTFRCDPISEHNRLYWYRQTLGQGPEFLTYFQNEAQLEKSRLLSDRFSAERPKGSFSTLEIQRTEQGDSAMYLCASSLSSVSYEQYFGPGTRLTVT.

V and J are TRBV11-2 and TRBJ2-3; D may be TRBD2 (5 bases). The germline V gene encodes CDR1 SGHAT and CDR2 FQNNGV. Trimming pared 5 bases from V and 4 bases from J, leaving 16 bases between. This CDR3 is built from 15 residues. The CDR3 loop is CASSPRGRQPDTQYF. CDR3 in DNA: TGTGCCAGCAGCCCCCGGGGTCGTCAACCAGATACGCAGTATTTT.

The sample holds a few counts of this clone. V gene TRBV10-2 combines with J gene TRBJ1-4; 7 nucleotides line up with TRBD1. The CDR3 loop spans 15 amino acids. Germline lookup yields CDR1 WSHSY and CDR2 SAAADI. Trimming removed 0 bases from V and 10 bases from J; junction bases left unmatched: 8. CDR3 sequence reads: CASSESKGGAGKLFF. In nucleotides, the CDR3 is TGCGCCAGCAGTGAGTCGAAAGGGGGCGCCGGAAAACTGTTTTTT.

This chain joins TRBV12-3 or TRBV12-4 and TRBJ2-7; 9 positions match TRBD1. Trimming took 5 bases from V and 3 from J; bases not matched to a gene: 2. There are 13 residues in the CDR3. DNA for the CDR3: TGTGCCAGCAGTCGGGACAGGGTCTACGAGCAGTACTTC. It translates to CASSRDRVYEQYF.

This chain uses TRBV6-1 with TRBJ2-3, with D perhaps TRBD1 (6 bases). The CDR3 totals 14 residues. Germline V gene lookup returns CDR1 MNHNS and CDR2 SASEGT. Deletions cut 2 bases from V and 1 base from J, with 7 bases between. CDR3 sequence (DNA): TGTGCCAGCAGTGAACCAGGGGGCACAGATACGCAGTATTTT. Amino acids: CASSEPGGTDTQYF.

The chain uses TRBV28 and TRBJ1-1; D is unclear. From germline, CDR1 is MDHEN and CDR2 SYDVKM. CDR3 length: 13 amino acids. Between the trimmed V and J ends, which lost 1 base and 8 bases, there was a span of 11 bases. The CDR3 region is CASSLFGVEEAFF. The CDR3 DNA sequence: TGTGCCAGCAGTTTATTCGGTGTGGAGGAAGCTTTCTTT.

V and J are TRBV7-2 and TRBJ2-2; 8 positions agree with TRBD2. CDR1 SGHTA and CDR2 FQGNSA come from the germline V gene. The V gene end was trimmed by 1 base and the J gene end by 5 bases; junction bases not matched to a gene: 12. This CDR3 is built from 18 residues. The CDR3, as DNA: TGTGCCAGCAGCTTAGGGATATCCGGGACTAGAGGGACCGGGGAGCTGTTTTTT. Translating gives CASSLGISGTRGTGELFF. The entire variable domain, with the rest obtained from reference TRBV7-2 and TRBJ2-2, is as follows: GAGVSQSPSNKVTEKGKDVELRCDPISGHTALYWYRQSLGQGLEFLIYFQGNSAPDKSGLPSDRFSAERTGGSVSTLTIQRTQQEDSAVYLCASSLGISGTRGTGELFFGEGSRLTVL.

This sequence joins TRBV5-6 and TRBJ1-4; D call uncertain. The CDR3 loop spans 14 amino acids. Germline assignment: CDR1 SGHDT and CDR2 YYEEEE. V lost 4 bases and J lost 5, with 12 bases in between. CDR3 amino acids: CASSPRLGNEKLFF. The CDR3 DNA is TGTGCCAGCAGCCCAAGACTTGGGAATGAAAAACTGTTTTTT. Variable domain in full (rest from reference TRBV5-6 and TRBJ1-4): DAGVTQSPTHLIKTRGQQVTLRCSPKSGHDTVSWYQQALGQGPQFIFQYYEEEERQRGNFPDRFSGHQFPNYSSELNVNALLLGDSALYLCASSPRLGNEKLFFGSGTQLSVL.

Only one count was recorded for this clone. V usage is TRBV5-1 and J usage is TRBJ2-2; the match to TRBD1 covers 8 bases. CDR3 size: 14 residues. The V gene's germline CDR1 is SGHRS and CDR2 YFSETQ. With V trimmed by 3 bases and J by 7 bases, 5 bases remained unmatched. CDR3 DNA sequence: TGCGCCAGCAGCTCTGGACAGGGTAGCGGGGAGCTGTTTTTT. Translated: CASSSGQGSGELFF. Using reference TRBV5-1 and TRBJ2-2 for the parts outside the CDR3, the full variable domain is KAGVTQTPRYLIKTRGQQVTLSCSPISGHRSVSWYQQTPGQGLQFLFEYFSETQRNKGNFPGRFSGRQFSNSRSEMNVSTLELGDSALYLCASSSGQGSGELFFGEGSRLTVL.

The count of this clone is one. The rearrangement joins TRBV11-2 to TRBJ2-3; TRBD2 matches 14 bases. Per germline, CDR1 SGHAT and CDR2 FQNNGV. The CDR3 runs 15 residues. V shed 7 bases, J shed 7 bases, and the junction held 7 bases outside the gene matches. The CDR3 loop is CASTRTSGGMYTQYF. In DNA form, the CDR3 reads TGTGCCAGCACCCGGACTAGCGGGGGGATGTATACGCAGTATTTT.

The V call is TRBV6-2 or TRBV6-3, the J call TRBJ1-5; no clear D. The CDR3 totals 16 residues. CDR1 MNHEY and CDR2 SVGEGT come from the germline V gene. V was pared by 1 base and J by 4 bases, with 14 bases between. CDR3 in DNA: TGTGCCAGCAGTTACTTAGGCCCCAGCGAGAATCAGCCCCAGCATTTT. Translated, it gives CASSYLGPSENQPQHF.

This clone was seen just once. V is TRBV6-4 and J is TRBJ1-1, with TRBD1 identical over 9 bases. CDR1 MRHNA and CDR2 SNTAGT come from the germline V gene. CDR3 length: 16 residues. Trimming took 3 bases from V and 5 from J; bases not matched to a gene: 10. CDR3 nucleotide sequence: TGTGCCAGCAGTGAACAGGGGGCGATTGGAAAAACTGAAGCTTTCTTT. Translating it yields CASSEQGAIGKTEAFF.

The CDR3 bases are TGTGCCAGCAGTTTGGCGGGGGCCCCTAGTGAAACTTATGGCTACACCTTC. This codes for CASSLAGAPSETYGYTF. V usage is TRBV27 and J usage is TRBJ1-2; D may be TRBD1 (6 bases). V lost 3 bases and J lost 5, with 22 bases in between. The CDR3 is 17 amino acids. The V gene's germline CDR1 is MNHEY and CDR2 SMNVEV (reference sequence).

The gene calls are TRBV7-9 and TRBJ2-5; 10 bases line up with TRBD1. The CDR3 consists of 15 residues. Germline V gene lookup returns CDR1 SEHNR and CDR2 FQNEAQ (reference sequence). V shed 9 bases and J 5 bases; nucleotides not matched to a gene: 12. The CDR3 nucleotides read TGTGCCAGTAGCCCGGGGACAGGGGCAAGGGAGACCCAGTACTTC. It specifies CASSPGTGARETQYF.

The chain has TRBV5-8 and TRBJ1-5, with 9 bases identical to TRBD1. The germline V gene has CDR1 SGHTS and CDR2 YDEGEE. The CDR3 extends over 15 amino acids. Losses at the gene ends were 1 base for V and 4 bases for J; bases not matched to a gene: 3. Here the CDR3 DNA reads TGTGCCAGCAGCTTGTTCGGGACAGGGAATCAGCCCCAGCATTTT. It is translated as CASSLFGTGNQPQHF.

In DNA, the CDR3 is TGCAGCGTTCTGGGGAGCGGGGGCACAGATACGCAGTATTTT. Its protein product is CSVLGSGGTDTQYF. The chain uses TRBV29-1 and TRBJ2-3, with 7 bases lining up with TRBD2. The CDR3 extends over 14 amino acids. Germline loops: CDR1 SQVTM, CDR2 ANQGSEA. V trimming: 5 bases; J trimming: 1 base; junction bases outside the gene matches: 6.

This sequence joins TRBV27 and TRBJ2-5; perhaps TRBD2 as D (6 bases). The V and J ends lost 3 bases and 0 bases respectively, with 8 bases between them. CDR1 and CDR2 from the germline V gene are MNHEY and SMNVEV (reference sequence). This CDR3 comprises 14 residues. The CDR3 DNA follows: TGTGCCAGCAGTTTCCCGGGAGACCAAGAGACCCAGTACTTC. It translates to CASSFPGDQETQYF.

Here the CDR3 DNA reads TGTGCCAGCTCCCTTCGCGACCAGGGTGGCTACACCTTC. As protein: CASSLRDQGGYTF. The gene calls are TRBV18 and TRBJ1-2; D might be TRBD1 (5 bases). CDR1 is KGHSH and CDR2 is LQKENI in the germline V gene. The CDR3 spans 13 residues. Trimming took 6 bases from V and 7 from J, leaving 15 bases between them. The full variable domain, its missing parts supplied by reference TRBV18 and TRBJ1-2, is NAGVMQNPRHLVRRRGQEARLRCSPMKGHSHVYWYRQLPEEGLKFMVYLQKENIIDESGMPKERFSAEFPKEGPSILRIQQVVRGDSAAYFCASSLRDQGGYTFGSGTRLTVV.

V gene TRBV7-9 combines with J gene TRBJ1-4, with D tentatively TRBD1 (5 bases). The CDR3 is made up of 18 amino acids. CDR1 and CDR2 (germline): SEHNR, FQNEAQ (reference sequence). V was cut by 6 bases and J by 3 bases, with 23 bases left in between. The DNA for the CDR3 is TGTGCCAGCAGTTATACCCGTAGCTGGGACTCTGCTAATGAAAAACTGTTTTTT. Translating it yields CASSYTRSWDSANEKLFF.

The CDR3 DNA sequence: TGTGCCAGCACAACAGGGAGCTCCTATAATTCACCCCTCCACTTT. Encoded protein: CASTTGSSYNSPLHF. The chain is built from TRBV6-5 and TRBJ1-6, with D possibly matching TRBD1 (6 bases). The CDR3 has 15 residues. Trimming cost V 7 bases and J 0 bases, with 10 bases left between them. Germline assignment: CDR1 MNHEY and CDR2 SVGAGI.

The V and J genes are TRBV9 and TRBJ2-3; TRBD2 matches 8 bases. The CDR3 is 15 residues long. J lost 4 bases, V lost 2 bases, and 6 bases had no gene match. Per germline, CDR1 SGDLS and CDR2 YYNGEE. The CDR3 DNA follows: TGTGCCAGCAGCGTCAGCCTAGCGGGCGCAGATACGCAGTATTTT. It encodes CASSVSLAGADTQYF.

The chain has TRBV28 and TRBJ1-1; TRBD1 aligns across 10 bases. Losses at the gene ends were 7 bases for V and 5 bases for J; bases not matched to a gene: 13. This CDR3 contains 16 residues. Germline loops: CDR1 MDHEN, CDR2 SYDVKM. The CDR3 DNA reads TGTGCCAGCATGGCTTCACCGGGACAGGGGAGGACTGAAGCTTTCTTT. Translated, it gives CASMASPGQGRTEAFF. The whole variable domain, remainder taken from reference TRBV28 and TRBJ1-1, is DVKVTQSSRYLVKRTGEKVFLECVQDMDHENMFWYRQDPGLGLRLIYFSYDVKMKEKGDIPEGYSVSREKKERFSLILESASTNQTSMYLCASMASPGQGRTEAFFGQGTRLTVV.